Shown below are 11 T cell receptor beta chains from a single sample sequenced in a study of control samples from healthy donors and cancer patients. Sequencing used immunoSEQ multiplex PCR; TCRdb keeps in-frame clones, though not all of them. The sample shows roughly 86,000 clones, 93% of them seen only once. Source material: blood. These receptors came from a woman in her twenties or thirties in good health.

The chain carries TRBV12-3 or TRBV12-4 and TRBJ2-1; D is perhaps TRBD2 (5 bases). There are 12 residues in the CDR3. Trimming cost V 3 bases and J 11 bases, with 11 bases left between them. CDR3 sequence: CASSFLANKQFF. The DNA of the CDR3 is TGTGCCAGCAGTTTTTTAGCGAACAAGCAGTTCTTC.

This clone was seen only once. CDR3 coding DNA: TGTGCCAGCAGACGTGGACAGGGCCCCTATGGCTACACCTTC. Its protein product is CASRRGQGPYGYTF. The chain joins TRBV6-5 to TRBJ1-2; TRBD1 matches at 8 bases. V dropped 6 bases and J dropped 4; count of bases not matched to a gene: 7. The germline CDR1 and CDR2 sequences are MNHEY and SVGAGI. The CDR3 has 14 amino acids.

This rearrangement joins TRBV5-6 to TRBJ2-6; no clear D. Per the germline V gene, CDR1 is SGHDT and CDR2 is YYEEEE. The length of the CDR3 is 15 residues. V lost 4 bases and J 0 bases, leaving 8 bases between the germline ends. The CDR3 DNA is TGTGCCAGCAGCCCTCTTTACTCTGGGGCCAACGTCCTGACTTTC. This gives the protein CASSPLYSGANVLTF.

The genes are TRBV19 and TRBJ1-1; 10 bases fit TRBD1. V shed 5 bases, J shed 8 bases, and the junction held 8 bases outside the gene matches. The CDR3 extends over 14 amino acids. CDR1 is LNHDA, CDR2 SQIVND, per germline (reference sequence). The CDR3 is CASSVDRGLSEAFF. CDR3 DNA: TGTGCCAGTAGTGTCGACAGGGGGCTCTCAGAAGCTTTCTTT.

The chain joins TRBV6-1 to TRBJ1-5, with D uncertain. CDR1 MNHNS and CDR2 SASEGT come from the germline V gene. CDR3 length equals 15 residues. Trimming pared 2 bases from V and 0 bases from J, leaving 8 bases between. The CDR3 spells CASSERTASNQPQHF. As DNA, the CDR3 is TGTGCCAGCAGTGAACGAACAGCTAGCAATCAGCCCCAGCATTTT.

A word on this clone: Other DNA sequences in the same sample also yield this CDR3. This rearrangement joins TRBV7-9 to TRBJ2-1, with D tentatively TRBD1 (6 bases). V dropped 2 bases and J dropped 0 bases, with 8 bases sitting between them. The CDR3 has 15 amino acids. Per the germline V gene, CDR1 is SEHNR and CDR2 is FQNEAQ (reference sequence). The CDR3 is CASSLRGSSYNEQFF. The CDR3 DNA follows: TGTGCCAGCAGCTTAAGGGGGAGCTCCTACAATGAGCAGTTCTTC.

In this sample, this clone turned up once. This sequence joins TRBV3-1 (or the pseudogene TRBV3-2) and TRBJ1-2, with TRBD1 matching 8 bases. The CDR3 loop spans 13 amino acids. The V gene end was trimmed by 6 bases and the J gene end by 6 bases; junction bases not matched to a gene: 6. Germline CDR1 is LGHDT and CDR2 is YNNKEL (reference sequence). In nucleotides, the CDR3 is TGTGCCAGCAGTCACGACAGGGGTAATGGCTACACCTTC. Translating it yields CASSHDRGNGYTF.

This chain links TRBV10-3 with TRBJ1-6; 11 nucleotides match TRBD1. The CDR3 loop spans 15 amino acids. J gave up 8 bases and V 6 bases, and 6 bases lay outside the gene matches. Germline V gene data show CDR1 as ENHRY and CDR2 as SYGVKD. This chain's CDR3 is CAISNGQGADSPLHF. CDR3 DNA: TGTGCCATCAGCAACGGACAGGGGGCCGATTCACCCCTCCACTTT.

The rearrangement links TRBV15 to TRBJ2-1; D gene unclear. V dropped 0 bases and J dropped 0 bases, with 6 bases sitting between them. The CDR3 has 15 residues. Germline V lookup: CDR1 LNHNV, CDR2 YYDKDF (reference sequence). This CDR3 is CATSREGNSYNEQFF. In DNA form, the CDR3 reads TGTGCCACCAGCAGAGAAGGGAACTCCTACAATGAGCAGTTCTTC.

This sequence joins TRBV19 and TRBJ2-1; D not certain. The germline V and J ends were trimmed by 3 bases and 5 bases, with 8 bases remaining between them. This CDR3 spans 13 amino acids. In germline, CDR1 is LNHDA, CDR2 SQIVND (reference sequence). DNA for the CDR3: TGTGCCAGTAGTATCTCTGGGAACAATGAGCAGTTCTTC. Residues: CASSISGNNEQFF.

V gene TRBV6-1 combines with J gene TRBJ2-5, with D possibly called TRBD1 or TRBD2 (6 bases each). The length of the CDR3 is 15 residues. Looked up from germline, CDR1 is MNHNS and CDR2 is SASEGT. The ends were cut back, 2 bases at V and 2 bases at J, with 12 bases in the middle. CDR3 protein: CASSEIRGEQETQYF. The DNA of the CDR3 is TGTGCCAGCAGTGAAATAAGGGGGGAACAAGAGACCCAGTACTTC.